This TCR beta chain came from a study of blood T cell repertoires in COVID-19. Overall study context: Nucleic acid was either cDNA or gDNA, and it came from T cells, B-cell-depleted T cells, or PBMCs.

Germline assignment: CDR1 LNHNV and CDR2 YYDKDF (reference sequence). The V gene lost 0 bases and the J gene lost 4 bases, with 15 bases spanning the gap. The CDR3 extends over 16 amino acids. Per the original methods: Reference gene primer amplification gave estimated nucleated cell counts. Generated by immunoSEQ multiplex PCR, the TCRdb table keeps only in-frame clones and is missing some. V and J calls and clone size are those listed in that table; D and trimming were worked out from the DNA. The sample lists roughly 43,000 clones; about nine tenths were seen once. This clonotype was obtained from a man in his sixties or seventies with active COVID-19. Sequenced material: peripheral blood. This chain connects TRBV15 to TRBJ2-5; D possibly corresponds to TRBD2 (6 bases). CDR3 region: CATSRDGTQKGETQYF. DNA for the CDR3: TGTGCCACCAGCAGAGATGGGACTCAAAAAGGAGAGACCCAGTACTTC.